The 28 T cell receptor beta chains presented below share a single source sample, sequenced in a study of blood T cells in healthy people across ages. Sample-barcoded 5' priming and a J-beta primer mix drove a second PCR of roughly 7 to 11 cycles. One entry per CDR3 protein, called by TCRdb with MiXCR from the 5' RACE reads. The sample carries roughly 1.5 million distinct CDR3 sequences, 35% to 45% recorded once. The sample comprised blood. These receptors all come from a woman aged 18-29 years in good health.

Worth noting for this clonotype: A single base separates this from a much larger clone, so it may be a read error. The chain is built from TRBV14 and TRBJ2-3; TRBD2 matches at 11 bases. The V gene's germline CDR1 is SGHDN and CDR2 FVKESK. This CDR3 is 17 amino acids long. The CDR3 here is CASSQYIAGGSTDAQYF. In nucleotides, the CDR3 is TGTGCCAGCAGCCAGTACATAGCGGGAGGGAGCACAGATGCGCAGTATTTT.

The V and J genes are TRBV4-3 and TRBJ2-5; TRBD2 might be the D (6 bases). TRBJ2-7 explains the end of the DNA better; the J call may be wrong. CDR1 and CDR2 from the germline V gene are LGHNA and YSLEER. CDR3 length equals 16 residues. In nucleotides, the CDR3 is TGCGCCAGCAGCCGCGGGACGTCCAGCTTTGGATACGAGCAGTACTTC. Protein: CASSRGTSSFGYEQYF.

Details on this clonotype: A single base separates this from a much larger clone, so it may be a read error. This chain joins TRBV3-1 and TRBJ2-3, with D unresolved. Per the germline V gene, CDR1 is LGHDT and CDR2 is YNNKEL (reference sequence). The CDR3 has 13 residues. The CDR3 DNA sequence: TGTGCCAGCAGCCATCGCGGCACAGATACGCCGTATTTT. Its translation is CASSHRGTDTPYF.

As concerns this clonotype: Sequence at one end of the junction differs from germline and may be a read error. CDR3: CACSVGLHNEQFF. CDR3 DNA sequence: TGTGCCTGCAGCGTAGGGCTTCACAATGAGCAGTTCTTC. The chain joins TRBV9 to TRBJ2-1, with D hard to call. CDR3 size: 13 residues. In germline, CDR1 is SGDLS, CDR2 YYNGEE.

V is TRBV5-5 and J is TRBJ1-4; D unclear. Germline V gene data show CDR1 as SGHKS and CDR2 as YYEKEE (reference sequence). This CDR3 is built from 14 residues. V was cut by 6 bases and J by 5 bases, with 14 bases left in between. DNA of the CDR3: TGTGCCAGCATTCTGGTTGGGCGAAATGAAAAACTGTTTTTT. It specifies CASILVGRNEKLFF.

The chain carries TRBV7-9 and TRBJ1-1; D remains unclear. The ends were cut back, 2 bases at V and 8 bases at J, with 3 bases in the middle. This CDR3 comprises 10 residues. CDR1 SEHNR and CDR2 FQNEAQ come from the germline V gene (reference sequence). The CDR3 region is CASSLKEAFF. Written as DNA, the CDR3 is TGTGCCAGCAGCTTAAAAGAAGCTTTCTTT.

The genes are TRBV29-1 and TRBJ2-4; D is possibly TRBD1 or TRBD2 (5 bases each). The CDR3 is 14 residues long. Between the trimmed V and J ends, which lost 4 bases and 0 bases, there was a span of 10 bases. CDR1 SQVTM and CDR2 ANQGSEA come from the germline V gene. The CDR3 bases are TGCAGCGTTGCTCGGGGCCTAGCCAAAAACATTCAGTACTTC. It is translated as CSVARGLAKNIQYF. The full variable domain, rest sourced from reference TRBV29-1 and TRBJ2-4, is SAVISQKPSRDICQRGTSLTIQCQVDSQVTMMFWYRQQPGQSLTLIATANQGSEATYESGFVIDKFPISRPNLTFSTLTVSNMSPEDSSIYLCSVARGLAKNIQYFGAGTRLSVL.

This clonotype was recorded a few times. This chain links TRBV27 with TRBJ2-7, with no clear D. The germline V gene encodes CDR1 MNHEY and CDR2 SMNVEV (reference sequence). The CDR3 contains 13 residues. V gave up 0 bases and J gave up 7 bases, with 10 bases separating them. The CDR3 spells CASSLSGQNEQYF. The CDR3 DNA sequence: TGTGCCAGCAGTTTATCTGGCCAGAATGAGCAGTACTTC.

This clonotype has a handful of counts. The V and J genes are TRBV7-8 and TRBJ2-7; unclear D gene. The CDR3 extends over 14 amino acids. In germline, CDR1 is SGHVS, CDR2 FQNEAQ. V lost 0 bases and J lost 2, with 8 bases in between. CDR3 nucleotides: TGTGCCAGCAGCTTAGCGCGTATCGCCTACGAGCAGTACTTC. This translates into CASSLARIAYEQYF.

The gene calls are TRBV2 and TRBJ2-1; D is possibly TRBD1 (5 bases). The germline V gene encodes CDR1 SNHLY and CDR2 FYNNEI. The CDR3 runs to 14 residues. V shed 5 bases and J shed 5 bases, with 13 bases lying between them. The CDR3 nucleotides read TGTGCCAGCAGTTCCCAGGGTAGGGACAATGAGCAGTTCTTC. As protein: CASSSQGRDNEQFF.

The CDR3 here is CASSPVDQDYGYTF. CDR3 nucleotide sequence: TGCGCCAGCAGCCCCGTCGACCAGGACTATGGCTACACCTTC. The chain employs TRBV4-3 and TRBJ1-2; D ambiguous. This CDR3 has 14 residues. CDR1 and CDR2 from the germline V gene are LGHNA and YSLEER. V shed 4 bases and J shed 3 bases, with 12 bases lying between them.

The chain links TRBV7-9 to TRBJ1-4; maybe TRBD1 (5 bases). The CDR3 spans 15 residues. Germline V gene sequence: CDR1 SEHNR, CDR2 FQNEAQ (reference sequence). V gave up 5 bases and J gave up 0 bases, with 10 bases separating them. DNA for the CDR3: TGTGCCAGCAGCGAACAGGAAGCAACTAATGAAAAACTGTTTTTT. Translation: CASSEQEATNEKLFF.

The chain employs TRBV20-1 and TRBJ2-3; a possible D gene is TRBD1 (6 bases). The CDR3 is 15 amino acids. Germline loops: CDR1 DFQATT, CDR2 SNEGSKA (reference sequence). The ends were cut back, 5 bases at V and 6 bases at J, with 21 bases in the middle. CDR3 in DNA: TGCAGTGCTCCTTACTACAGGGTCTCGGTGGATACGCAGTATTTT. As protein: CSAPYYRVSVDTQYF.

This rearrangement joins TRBV7-3 to TRBJ1-5; no clear D. The CDR3 is 15 amino acids. Germline CDR1 reads SGHTA; CDR2 reads FQGTGA. V dropped 7 bases and J dropped 4 bases, with 17 bases sitting between them. CDR3 amino acids: CASTTPGLRNQPQHF. For the CDR3, the DNA is TGTGCCAGCACCACGCCGGGCCTCAGGAATCAGCCCCAGCATTTT.

Comment on this clonotype: With a much larger clone just one base away, this may be a read error. The V and J genes are TRBV7-2 and TRBJ2-3; the D gene is possibly TRBD2 (5 bases). CDR1 and CDR2 (germline): SGHTA, FQGNSA. This CDR3 contains 15 residues. In DNA form, the CDR3 reads TGTGCCAGCAGCTTAGCCGGGGTAATCACAGATGCGCAGTATTTT. Amino acid sequence: CASSLAGVITDAQYF.

This chain uses TRBV20-1 with TRBJ2-7; 8 bases agree with TRBD2. This CDR3 is 15 amino acids long. Germline V lookup: CDR1 DFQATT, CDR2 SNEGSKA (reference sequence). After removal of 0 bases from V and 7 bases from J, the junction contained 11 bases not matched to a gene. CDR3 nucleotide sequence: TGCAGTGCTAGAGAGGCGGGACTAGGGCGCAATGAGCAGTACTTC. Translating gives CSAREAGLGRNEQYF.

This clonotype showed up just once. This could be a read error, since a much larger clone is one nucleotide away. V gene TRBV6-2 or TRBV6-3 combines with J gene TRBJ2-5; 9 bases map to TRBD2. CDR3 size: 14 residues. With V trimmed by 7 bases and J by 12 bases, 15 bases remained unmatched. Per the germline V gene, CDR1 is MNHEY and CDR2 is SVGEGT. The CDR3 bases are TGTGCCAGCACTATAACGGGACTAGCAAGTGAGGAGTACTTC. Translated, it gives CASTITGLASEEYF.

This rearrangement joins TRBV6-2 or TRBV6-3 to TRBJ1-1, with D tentatively TRBD1 (5 bases). This CDR3 has 13 amino acids. Trimming took 2 bases from V and 6 from J, leaving 10 bases between them. From germline, CDR1 is MNHEY and CDR2 SVGEGT. CDR3 in DNA: TGTGCCAGCAGTTACGAAGGGGCCCCTGAAGCTTTCTTT. This sequence encodes CASSYEGAPEAFF.

The V call is TRBV25-1, the J call TRBJ2-3, with D maybe TRBD2 (6 bases). Per the germline V gene, CDR1 is MGHDK and CDR2 is SYGVNS. This CDR3 contains 13 residues. Between the trimmed V and J ends, which lost 4 bases and 5 bases, there was a span of 10 bases. Here the CDR3 DNA reads TGTGCCAGCAGTGTTGGGGGGTTAGATACGCAGTATTTT. Translating gives CASSVGGLDTQYF.

The chain couples TRBV9 to TRBJ2-1, with no clear D. Trimming left V 4 bases short and J 10 bases short, with 18 bases between. Germline lookup yields CDR1 SGDLS and CDR2 YYNGEE. The CDR3 is made up of 14 amino acids. CDR3 DNA sequence: TGTGCCAGCAGCAAACGGGCCCAGCCCTACGAGCAGTTCTTC. This sequence encodes CASSKRAQPYEQFF.

The sample holds a few counts of this clonotype. This chain uses TRBV6-2 or TRBV6-3 with TRBJ2-6; a possible D gene is TRBD1 (6 bases). Between the trimmed V and J ends, which lost 5 bases and 0 bases, there was a span of 14 bases. CDR1 and CDR2 from the germline V gene are MNHEY and SVGEGT. This CDR3 region has 17 residues. This CDR3 is CASSRTATYSGANVLTF. CDR3 bases: TGTGCCAGCAGTAGGACAGCTACATACTCTGGGGCCAACGTCCTGACTTTC.

This clonotype was counted a few times. This chain connects TRBV11-2 to TRBJ1-2, with D possibly matching TRBD1 (5 bases). The CDR3 sequence is 13 residues long. CDR1 SGHAT and CDR2 FQNNGV come from the germline V gene. Trimming stripped 0 bases from V and 8 bases from J, with 10 bases between. The CDR3 nucleotides are TGTGCCAGCAGCTTAGATCCGGGGGACGGCTACACCTTC. This gives the protein CASSLDPGDGYTF.

The rearrangement uses TRBV20-1 and TRBJ2-1; possible D gene TRBD2, 5 bases. The CDR3 extends over 15 amino acids. V dropped 3 bases and J dropped 2 bases, with 14 bases sitting between them. The germline gives CDR1 DFQATT, CDR2 SNEGSKA (reference sequence). The CDR3 here is CSARPTRGPYNEQFF. The CDR3 bases are TGCAGTGCTAGGCCTACTAGAGGCCCCTACAATGAGCAGTTCTTC.

This clonotype was observed at least ten times. V usage is TRBV28 and J usage is TRBJ2-7; D is unresolved. Germline V CDR1 and CDR2: MDHEN, SYDVKM. The CDR3 consists of 12 residues. Trimming took 3 bases from V and 7 from J, leaving 10 bases between them. CDR3 in DNA: TGTGCCAGCAGTTTGGCTGGGAAGGAGCAGTACTTC. This codes for CASSLAGKEQYF.

This clonotype was detected only a few times. J is TRBJ2-5 and V is TRBV25-1; D not certain. Per germline, CDR1 MGHDK and CDR2 SYGVNS. Trimming pared 6 bases from V and 11 bases from J, leaving 25 bases between. The CDR3 totals 15 residues. The CDR3 reads CASSPTAVSWNEQYF. In nucleotides, the CDR3 is TGTGCCAGCAGCCCTACGGCGGTGTCCTGGAATGAGCAGTACTTC.

The chain carries TRBV10-3 and TRBJ2-1; TRBD1 aligns across 9 bases. Trimming took 3 bases from V and 3 from J; bases not matched to a gene: 6. CDR3 length: 16 residues. Germline CDR1 and CDR2: ENHRY and SYGVKD. The chain's CDR3 is CAISDTGQGLYNEQFF. The DNA for the CDR3 is TGTGCCATCAGTGACACCGGACAGGGGCTCTACAATGAGCAGTTCTTC.

The chain couples TRBV12-3 or TRBV12-4 to TRBJ2-3; tentatively, D is TRBD2 (7 bases). The CDR3 is 17 residues long. The V gene lost 4 bases and the J gene lost 1 base, with 18 bases spanning the gap. Here the CDR3 DNA reads TGTGCCAGCAGTTACACTAGGAGGGGGGGAGGCACAGATACGCAGTATTTT. Its translation: CASSYTRRGGGTDTQYF.

This clonotype occurred a few times. The chain joins TRBV12-3 or TRBV12-4 to TRBJ2-7; no clear D. The J call may be wrong; the DNA end is better matched by TRBJ2-5. The CDR3 length is 11 residues. In nucleotides, the CDR3 is TGTGCCAGCTCTCGAGCTGAGACCCAGTACTTC. It translates to CASSRAETQYF.